A selection of T cell receptor beta chains follows, all from one sample in a study of T cell changes during pregnancy in multiple sclerosis. Assay: immunoSEQ multiplex PCR; the TCRdb copy retains only in-frame clones and omits some. The table lists about 42,000 clones, 88% of them singletons, with around 1% in the top ten. The source material was CD4+ T cells from peripheral blood mononuclear cells, sampled in the second trimester of pregnancy. These receptor sequences come from a female donor with multiple sclerosis, enrolled in a pregnancy study. Both conserved end residues are part of each CDR3. A D gene is named only where the DNA matches it firmly. Only part of the rows carry a size: once, few, many, or a class if the clone is expanded.

D gene | J gene | V gene | clone size | CDR3 DNA | CDR3 protein
NA | TRBJ2-7 | TRBV7-6 | once | TGTGCCAGCAGCTTAGCGACTAGAGGAGGGCTTTTCGAGCAGTACTTC | CASSLATRGGLFEQYF
NA | TRBJ2-7 | TRBV28 | once | TGTGCCAGCAAAACACAGGTTGGCGAGCAGTACTTC | CASKTQVGEQYF
NA | TRBJ1-2 | TRBV7-2 | NA | TGTGCCAGCAGCTTAAGTCAGAACTATGGCTACACCTTC | CASSLSQNYGYTF
TRBD2 | TRBJ2-1 | TRBV19 | NA | TGTGCCAGTAGTATAGGGAGGACTAGTTCCGCTGAGCAGTTCTTC | CASSIGRTSSAEQFF
TRBD1 | TRBJ1-1 | TRBV19 | NA | TGTGCCAGTACCGGGGGGACAGGGAGTACTGAAGCTTTCTTT | CASTGGTGSTEAFF
TRBD2 | TRBJ2-3 | TRBV9 | NA | TGTGCCAGCAGCCCCCGCGGTAGCGGGAGAGGGGGCACAGATACGCAGTATTTT | CASSPRGSGRGGTDTQYF
TRBD1 | TRBJ2-7 | TRBV4-1 | NA | TGCGCCAGCAGCCATCTTTTACAGGGGGCTGAGCAGTACTTC | CASSHLLQGAEQYF
TRBD2 | TRBJ2-3 | TRBV29-1 | NA | TGCAGCTTGACTAGCGGGAGAGGCACAGATACGCAGTATTTT | CSLTSGRGTDTQYF
TRBD2 | TRBJ2-5 | TRBV6-5 | NA | TGTGCCAGCAGGGGGACTAGCGGGAGTAGGGGGACCCAGTACTTC | CASRGTSGSRGTQYF
NA | TRBJ1-5 | TRBV5-6 | NA | TGTGCCAGCAGCAAGGGGCAGGGAATTTTTCAGCCCCAGCATTTT | CASSKGQGIFQPQHF
NA | TRBJ2-2 | TRBV5-6 | NA | TGTGCCAGCAGCCCCAACCTAAAGTACACCGGGGAGCTGTTTTTT | CASSPNLKYTGELFF
NA | TRBJ2-3 | TRBV4-3 | NA | TGCGCCAGCAGCCACAGCGGAATCACAGATACGCAGTATTTT | CASSHSGITDTQYF
TRBD1 | TRBJ1-2 | TRBV19 | NA | TGTGCCAGTAGTACCAGGGACAGGGGGCATGGCTACACCTTC | CASSTRDRGHGYTF
NA | TRBJ2-1 | TRBV19 | NA | TGTGCCAGTAGTGGCGGGGCTCGGTACAATGAGCAGTTCTTC | CASSGGARYNEQFF
TRBD2 | TRBJ2-7 | TRBV29-1 | NA | TGCAGCGCCCTCGGACTAGCGGGTCGCTCCTACGAGCAGTACTTC | CSALGLAGRSYEQYF
NA | TRBJ2-7 | TRBV2 | few | TGTGCCAGCAGCCTAGGTGCAAACCCCTACGAGCAGTACTTC | CASSLGANPYEQYF
NA | TRBJ2-6 | TRBV19 | once | TGTGCCAGTAGCGACATCTCTGGGGCCAACGTCCTGACTTTC | CASSDISGANVLTF
NA | TRBJ1-1 | TRBV15 | NA | TGTGCCACCAGCAGAGATTACCCGGGCACTGAAGCTTTCTTT | CATSRDYPGTEAFF
NA | TRBJ2-1 | TRBV7-8 | NA | TGTGCCAGCAGCTTTGGAAGGGTCCTGGGGAGGAATGAGCAGTTCTTC | CASSFGRVLGRNEQFF
NA | TRBJ2-5 | TRBV19 | NA | TGTGCCAGTAGTATAGTAGGAGACGGAAAGACCCAGTACTTC | CASSIVGDGKTQYF
TRBD2 | TRBJ2-1 | TRBV9 | NA | TGTGCCAGCAGCGGGGGACTAGCGGGCGCTAGACAGTTCTTC | CASSGGLAGARQFF
TRBD1 | TRBJ2-3 | TRBV18 | NA | TGTGCCAGCTCACCACCGACAGGGGGCACAGATACGCAGTATTTT | CASSPPTGGTDTQYF
NA | TRBJ2-1 | TRBV2 | NA | TGTGCCAGCAGTGTCGGACTATTACACAATGAGCAGTTCTTC | CASSVGLLHNEQFF
TRBD1 | TRBJ2-7 | TRBV6-1 | NA | TGTGCCAGCAGCGTACAGGGGGCTTCCTACGAGCAGTACTTC | CASSVQGASYEQYF
TRBD1 | TRBJ1-2 | TRBV7-9 | NA | TGTGCCAGCAGCTCTTTAGGGACAGGGGGCGCCCATGGCTACACCTTC | CASSSLGTGGAHGYTF
NA | TRBJ2-7 | TRBV4-1 | NA | TGCGCCAGCAGCCAATTGACAGGATCTAGCTCCTACGAGCAGTACTTC | CASSQLTGSSSYEQYF
TRBD2 | TRBJ2-3 | TRBV19 | NA | TGTGCCAGTAGTATAGGCCCGCGGACTAGCGGGAGAAGGGGTACGCAGTATTTT | CASSIGPRTSGRRGTQYF